A selection of T cell receptor beta chains follows, all from one sample in a study of T cells in narcolepsy. The table came from immunoSEQ multiplex PCR; TCRdb's copy has only in-frame clones and leaves some out. The data hold 30,000 to 40,000 clones, with more than 75% observed a single time. Sequencing used memory (CD45RA-) CD4+ T cells from blood. Every receptor here comes from a human donor in good health. Both conserved end residues are part of each CDR3. A D gene is named only where the DNA matches it firmly. The size field is filled for only some rows; it gives once, few, many or a size class.

TRBJ1-1	.	TRBV6-5	.	CASSYHPTGNTEAFF	TGTGCCAGCAGTTATCATCCAACAGGGAACACTGAAGCTTTCTTT
TRBJ2-7	.	TRBV7-2	TRBD2	CASSLYFGGGSYEQYF	TGTGCCAGCAGCTTATACTTCGGGGGGGGCTCCTACGAGCAGTACTTC
TRBJ1-2	few	TRBV7-2	.	CASSLMLAAYGYTF	TGTGCCAGCAGCTTAATGTTGGCAGCATATGGCTACACCTTC
TRBJ2-7	.	TRBV9	.	CASSVGGPSYEQYF	TGTGCCAGCAGCGTAGGGGGGCCCAGCTACGAGCAGTACTTC
TRBJ1-2	.	TRBV2	.	CASSGDLNYGYTF	TGTGCCAGCAGTGGGGACCTTAACTATGGCTACACCTTC
TRBJ2-1	.	TRBV6-4	.	CASSRGRESSYNEQFF	TGTGCCAGCAGCCGGGGGCGCGAGAGCTCCTACAATGAGCAGTTCTTC
TRBJ1-4	.	TRBV29-1	TRBD1	CSGGTENEKLFF	TGCAGCGGCGGGACAGAGAATGAAAAACTGTTTTTT
TRBJ1-2	.	TRBV7-9	TRBD1	CASSLGGDRNYGYTF	TGTGCCAGCAGCCTCGGTGGGGACAGGAACTATGGCTACACCTTC
TRBJ1-2	.	TRBV5-8	.	CASSSRAGIYYGYTF	TGTGCCAGCAGCTCCCGTGCGGGCATTTACTATGGCTACACCTTC
TRBJ1-1	.	TRBV19	.	CASSIVRGEAFF	TGTGCCAGTAGTATAGTTCGGGGTGAAGCTTTCTTT
TRBJ2-7	.	TRBV18	TRBD2	CASSQVLRDYLLDEQYF	TGTGCCAGCTCACAAGTCCTCCGGGACTACCTTCTGGACGAGCAGTACTTC
TRBJ1-4	few	TRBV27	TRBD1	CASRPGQANNEKLFF	TGTGCCAGCAGGCCGGGACAGGCGAATAATGAAAAACTGTTTTTT